This TCR beta chain originates from a study of cytomegalovirus exposure and HLA in healthy donors. Whole-study results and caveats: Reports showed the classifier diagnosing cytomegalovirus status with high specificity and sensitivity.

Germline lookup yields CDR1 MDHEN and CDR2 SYDVKM. This CDR3 is built from 15 residues. Trimming stripped 6 bases from V and 1 base from J, with 10 bases between. Researchers ran the PCR with 60 Vbeta and 13 Jbeta primers. Sequencing was performed with immunoSEQ multiplex PCR; in TCRdb, only in-frame clones are kept and a portion is missing. Of about 94,000 clones listed, over 50% are singletons. With respect to this clone: The target antigen is unknown. The same CDR3 can be traced to other DNA sequences in this sample.

Donors had nominal health at sampling but likely had unrecorded immune exposures. The TCR was taken from a man aged 30 to 39 in good health and CMV-seronegative. The chain combines TRBV28 with TRBJ2-6, with no clear D. The specimen was PBMCs. CDR3 nucleotide sequence: TGTGCCAGCAGCCGACCGCGGTCTGGGGCCAACGTCCTGACTTTC. Protein sequence: CASSRPRSGANVLTF.